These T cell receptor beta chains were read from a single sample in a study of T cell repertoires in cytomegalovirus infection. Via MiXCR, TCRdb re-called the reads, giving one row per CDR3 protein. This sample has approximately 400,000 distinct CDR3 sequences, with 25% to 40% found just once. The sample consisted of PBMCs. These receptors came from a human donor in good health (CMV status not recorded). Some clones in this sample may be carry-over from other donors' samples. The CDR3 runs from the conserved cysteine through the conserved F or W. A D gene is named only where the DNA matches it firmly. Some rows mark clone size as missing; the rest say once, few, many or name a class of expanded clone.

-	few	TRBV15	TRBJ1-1	CATSEQAAEAFF	TGTGCCACCAGCGAACAGGCAGCTGAAGCTTTCTTT
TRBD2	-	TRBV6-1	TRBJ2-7	CASSEGLAGSYEQYF	TGTGCCAGCAGTGAAGGACTAGCGGGATCCTACGAGCAGTACTTC
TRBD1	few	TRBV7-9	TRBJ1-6	CASSLGEGAVSPLHF	TGTGCCAGCAGCTTAGGCGAGGGGGCGGTGTCACCCCTCCACTTT
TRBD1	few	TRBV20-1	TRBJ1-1	CSARAFLQGVNTEAFF	TGCAGTGCTAGAGCGTTTCTACAGGGGGTCAACACTGAAGCTTTCTTT
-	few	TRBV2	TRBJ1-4	CASSEIGNEKLFF	TGTGCCAGCAGTGAAATCGGGAATGAAAAACTGTTTTTT
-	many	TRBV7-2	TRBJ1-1	CASSLGRAGHTEAFF	TGTGCCAGCAGCTTAGGACGGGCCGGGCACACTGAAGCTTTCTTT
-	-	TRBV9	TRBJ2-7	CASSVAGTSTYEQYF	TGTGCCAGCAGCGTAGCCGGGACATCAACCTACGAGCAGTACTTC
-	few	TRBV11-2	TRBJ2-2	CASSFRSGTGELFF	TGTGCCAGCAGCTTTCGGTCAGGGACCGGGGAGCTGTTTTTT
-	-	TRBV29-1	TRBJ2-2	CSVVPRNPNTGELFF	TGCAGCGTTGTTCCCAGGAACCCGAACACCGGGGAGCTGTTTTTT
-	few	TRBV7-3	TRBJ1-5	CASSLTSSPNQPQHF	TGTGCCAGCAGCTTAACGTCCAGCCCCAATCAGCCCCAGCATTTT
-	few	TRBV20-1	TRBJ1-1	CSARGSNTEAFF	TGCAGTGCTAGAGGGTCGAACACTGAAGCTTTCTTT
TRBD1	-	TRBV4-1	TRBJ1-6	CASSQAGSGQGNTPLHF	TGCGCCAGCAGCCAAGCGGGGTCGGGACAGGGAAATACACCCCTCCACTTT
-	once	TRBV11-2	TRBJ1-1	CASSTREVNTEAFF	TGTGCCAGCAGCACCCGGGAAGTTAACACTGAAGCTTTCTTT
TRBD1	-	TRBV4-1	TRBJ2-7	CASSLPGQSKYEQYF	TGCGCCAGCAGTCTCCCGGGACAGTCGAAGTACGAGCAGTACTTC
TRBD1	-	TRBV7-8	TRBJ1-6	CASTQPAGGGSPLHF	TGTGCCAGCACCCAACCGGCAGGGGGGGGTTCACCCCTCCACTTT
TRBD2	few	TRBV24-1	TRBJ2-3	CATSVGTSGGTDTQYF	TGTGCCACCAGTGTCGGGACTAGCGGGGGTACAGATACGCAGTATTTT
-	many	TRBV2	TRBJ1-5	CASSNDRDSNQPQHF	TGTGCCAGCAGTAATGACCGGGATAGCAATCAGCCCCAGCATTTT
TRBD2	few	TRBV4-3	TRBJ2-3	CASSQTSGGAVTDTQYF	TGCGCCAGCAGCCAAACTAGCGGGGGGGCCGTGACAGATACGCAGTATTTT
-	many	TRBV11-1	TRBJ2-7	CASSFPGQEYEQYF	TGTGCCAGCAGCTTTCCGGGACAAGAGTACGAGCAGTACTTC
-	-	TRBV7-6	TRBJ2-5	CASSSRQAVGEPQSF	TGTGCCAGCAGCTCAAGACAGGCCGTGGGGGAGCCCCAGTCCTTC
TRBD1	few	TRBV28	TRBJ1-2	CASTRQGARGYTF	TGTGCCAGTACTAGACAGGGGGCGCGGGGCTACACCTTC
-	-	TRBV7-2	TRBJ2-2	CASSLLSGTGELFF	TGTGCCAGCAGCCTCCTAAGCGGCACCGGGGAGCTGTTTTTT
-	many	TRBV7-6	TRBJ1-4	CASSLALGQKLFF	TGTGCCAGCAGCTTAGCGTTGGGCCAAAAACTGTTTTTT
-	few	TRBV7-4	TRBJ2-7	CASSLGQAIRDYEQYF	TGTGCCAGCAGCTTAGGGCAGGCCATCAGAGACTACGAGCAGTACTTC
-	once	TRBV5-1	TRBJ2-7	CASSPEALYEQYF	TGCGCCAGCAGCCCCGAGGCCCTTTACGAGCAGTACTTC
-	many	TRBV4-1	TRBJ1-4	CASSQVSSRGSEKLFF	TGCGCCAGCAGCCAAGTTTCGTCCAGGGGAAGTGAAAAACTGTTTTTT
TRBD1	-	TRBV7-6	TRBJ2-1	CASSPGPGQIYNEQFF	TGTGCCAGCAGCCCTGGCCCGGGACAGATTTACAATGAGCAGTTCTTC
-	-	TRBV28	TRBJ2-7	CASSLGPTTYEQYF	TGTGCCAGCAGTTTAGGGCCAACAACCTACGAGCAGTACTTC
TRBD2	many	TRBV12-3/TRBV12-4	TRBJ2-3	CASSSRLAGGSTDTQYF	TGTGCCAGCAGTTCCAGACTAGCGGGGGGGAGCACAGATACGCAGTATTTT
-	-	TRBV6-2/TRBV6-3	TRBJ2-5	CATEEGEETQYF	TGTGCCACCGAAGAGGGGGAAGAGACCCAGTACTTC
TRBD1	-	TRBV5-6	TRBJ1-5	CASSFGIDRAQTQHF	TGTGCCAGCAGCTTTGGGATCGACAGGGCACAAACCCAGCATTTT